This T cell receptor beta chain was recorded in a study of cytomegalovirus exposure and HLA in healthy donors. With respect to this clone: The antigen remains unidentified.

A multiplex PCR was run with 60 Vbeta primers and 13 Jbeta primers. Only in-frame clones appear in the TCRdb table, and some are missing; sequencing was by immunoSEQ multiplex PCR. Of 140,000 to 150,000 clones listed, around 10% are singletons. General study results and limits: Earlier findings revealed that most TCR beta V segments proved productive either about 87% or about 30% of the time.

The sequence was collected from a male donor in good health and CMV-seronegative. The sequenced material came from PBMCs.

This CDR3 is CSVEGDRGKQETQYF. The CDR3 DNA is TGCAGCGTTGAAGGGGACCGGGGGAAGCAAGAGACCCAGTACTTC. The chain uses TRBV29-1 and TRBJ2-5; D perhaps matches TRBD2 (6 bases). Trimming removed 1 base from V and 2 bases from J, with 14 bases in between. Germline lookup yields CDR1 SQVTM and CDR2 ANQGSEA. The CDR3 spans 15 residues.